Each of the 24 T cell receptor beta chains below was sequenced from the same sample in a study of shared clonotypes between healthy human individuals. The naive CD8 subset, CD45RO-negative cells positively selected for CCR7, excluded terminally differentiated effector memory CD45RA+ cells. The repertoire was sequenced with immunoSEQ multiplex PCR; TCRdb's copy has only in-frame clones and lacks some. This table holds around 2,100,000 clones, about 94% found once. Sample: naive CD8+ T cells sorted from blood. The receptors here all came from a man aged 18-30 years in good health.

The CDR3 DNA is TGTGCCAGCAGCCCCGGGACAGGGCCCGGAAACACCATATATTTT. Translation gives CASSPGTGPGNTIYF. V gene TRBV5-6 combines with J gene TRBJ1-3, with 9 nucleotides matching TRBD1. CDR3 length equals 15 residues. Germline V gene sequence: CDR1 SGHDT, CDR2 YYEEEE. V lost 4 bases to trimming and J lost 4 bases; unmatched junction nucleotides: 6.

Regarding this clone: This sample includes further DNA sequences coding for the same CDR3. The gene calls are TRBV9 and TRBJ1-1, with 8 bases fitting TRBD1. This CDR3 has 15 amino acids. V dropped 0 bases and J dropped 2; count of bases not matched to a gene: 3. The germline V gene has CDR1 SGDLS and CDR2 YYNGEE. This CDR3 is CASSVVGQGNTEAFF. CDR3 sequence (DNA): TGTGCCAGCAGCGTAGTAGGACAGGGCAACACTGAAGCTTTCTTT.

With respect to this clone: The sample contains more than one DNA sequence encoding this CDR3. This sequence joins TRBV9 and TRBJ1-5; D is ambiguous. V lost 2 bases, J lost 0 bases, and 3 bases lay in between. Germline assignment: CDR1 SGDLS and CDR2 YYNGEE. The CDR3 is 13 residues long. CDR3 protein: CASSVGSNQPQHF. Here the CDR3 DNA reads TGTGCCAGCAGCGTGGGTAGCAATCAGCCCCAGCATTTT.

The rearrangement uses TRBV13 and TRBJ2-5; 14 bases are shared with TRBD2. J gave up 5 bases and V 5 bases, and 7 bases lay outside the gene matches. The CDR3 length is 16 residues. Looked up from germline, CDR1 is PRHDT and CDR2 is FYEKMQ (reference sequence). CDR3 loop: CASSRMTSGGAETQYF. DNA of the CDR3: TGTGCCAGCAGCCGCATGACTAGCGGGGGGGCGGAGACCCAGTACTTC.

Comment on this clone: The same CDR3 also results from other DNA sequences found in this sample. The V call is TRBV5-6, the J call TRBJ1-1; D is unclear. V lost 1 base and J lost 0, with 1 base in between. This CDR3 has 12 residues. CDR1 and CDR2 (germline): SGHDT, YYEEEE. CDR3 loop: CASSLMNTEAFF. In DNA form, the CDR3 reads TGTGCCAGCAGCTTGATGAACACTGAAGCTTTCTTT.

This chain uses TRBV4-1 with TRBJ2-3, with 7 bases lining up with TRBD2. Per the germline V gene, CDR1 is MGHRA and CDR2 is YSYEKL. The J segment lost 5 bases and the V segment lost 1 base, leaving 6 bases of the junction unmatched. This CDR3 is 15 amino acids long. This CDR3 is CASSQGGGSGDTQYF. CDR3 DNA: TGCGCCAGCAGCCAAGGGGGGGGTTCGGGAGATACGCAGTATTTT.

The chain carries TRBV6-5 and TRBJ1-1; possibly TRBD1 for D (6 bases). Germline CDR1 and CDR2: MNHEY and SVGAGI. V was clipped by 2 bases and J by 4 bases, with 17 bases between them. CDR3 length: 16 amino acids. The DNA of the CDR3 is TGTGCCAGCAGTTACGGAACAGGGTTGGGGAGCACTGAAGCTTTCTTT. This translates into CASSYGTGLGSTEAFF.

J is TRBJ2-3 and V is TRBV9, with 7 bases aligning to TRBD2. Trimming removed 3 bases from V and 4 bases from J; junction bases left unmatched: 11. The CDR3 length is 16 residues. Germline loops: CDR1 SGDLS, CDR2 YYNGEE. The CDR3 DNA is TGTGCCAGCAGCGACAAGGGACTACCGGGGGCAGATACGCAGTATTTT. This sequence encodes CASSDKGLPGADTQYF.

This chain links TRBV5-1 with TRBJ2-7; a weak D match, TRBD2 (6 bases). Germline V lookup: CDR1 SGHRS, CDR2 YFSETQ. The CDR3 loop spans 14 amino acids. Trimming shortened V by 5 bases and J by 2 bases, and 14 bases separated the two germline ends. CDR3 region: CASRGSGGTYEQYF. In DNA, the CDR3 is TGCGCCAGCAGGGGGTCCGGGGGAACCTACGAGCAGTACTTC.

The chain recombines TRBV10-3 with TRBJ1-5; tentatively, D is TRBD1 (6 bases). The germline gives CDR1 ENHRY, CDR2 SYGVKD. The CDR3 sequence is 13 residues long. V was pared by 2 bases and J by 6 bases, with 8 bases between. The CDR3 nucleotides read TGTGCCATCAGTGAGGGGGGCGGTCAGCCCCAGCATTTT. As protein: CAISEGGGQPQHF.

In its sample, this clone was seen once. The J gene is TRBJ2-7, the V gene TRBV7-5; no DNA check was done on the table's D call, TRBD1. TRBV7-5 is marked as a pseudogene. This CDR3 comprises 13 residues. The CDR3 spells CARSPGPTYEQYF. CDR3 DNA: TGTGCCAGAAGCCCAGGGCCTACCTACGAGCAGTACTTC.

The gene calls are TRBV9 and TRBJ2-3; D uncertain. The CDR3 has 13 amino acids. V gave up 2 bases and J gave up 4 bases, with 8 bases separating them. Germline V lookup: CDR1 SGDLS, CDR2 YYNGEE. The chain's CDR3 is CASSVGNPDTQYF. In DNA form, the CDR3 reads TGTGCCAGCAGCGTTGGTAACCCAGATACGCAGTATTTT.

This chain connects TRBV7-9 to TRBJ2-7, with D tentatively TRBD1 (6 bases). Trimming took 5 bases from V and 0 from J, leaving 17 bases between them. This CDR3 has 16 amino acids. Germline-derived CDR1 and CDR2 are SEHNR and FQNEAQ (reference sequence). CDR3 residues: CASSPSLGAHSYEQYF. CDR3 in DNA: TGTGCCAGCAGCCCCTCGTTGGGGGCTCACTCCTACGAGCAGTACTTC.

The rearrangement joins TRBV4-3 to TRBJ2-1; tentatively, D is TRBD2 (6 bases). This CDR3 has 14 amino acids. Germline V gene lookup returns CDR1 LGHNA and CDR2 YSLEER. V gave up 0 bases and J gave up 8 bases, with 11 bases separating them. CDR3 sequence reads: CASSQDEEGYEQFF. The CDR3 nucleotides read TGCGCCAGCAGCCAAGATGAGGAGGGCTATGAGCAGTTCTTC.

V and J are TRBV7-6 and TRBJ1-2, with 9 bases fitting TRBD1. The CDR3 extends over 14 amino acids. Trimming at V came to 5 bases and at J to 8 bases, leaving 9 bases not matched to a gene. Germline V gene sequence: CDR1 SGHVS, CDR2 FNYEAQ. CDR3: CASSPGGQGWGYTF. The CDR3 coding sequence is TGTGCCAGCAGCCCCGGGGGACAGGGATGGGGCTACACCTTC.

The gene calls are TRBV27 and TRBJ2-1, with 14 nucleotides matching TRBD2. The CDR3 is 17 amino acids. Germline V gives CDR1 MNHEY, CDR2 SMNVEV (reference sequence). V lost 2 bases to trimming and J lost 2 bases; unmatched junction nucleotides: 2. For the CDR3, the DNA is TGTGCCAGCAGTTTACAGGGACTAGCGGGAGCCTACAATGAGCAGTTCTTC. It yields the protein CASSLQGLAGAYNEQFF.

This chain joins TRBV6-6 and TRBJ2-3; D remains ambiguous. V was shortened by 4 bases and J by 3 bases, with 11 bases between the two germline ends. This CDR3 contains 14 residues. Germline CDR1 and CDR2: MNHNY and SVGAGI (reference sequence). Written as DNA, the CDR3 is TGTGCCAGCAGTTCGACCGTCGTAACAGATACGCAGTATTTT. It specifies CASSSTVVTDTQYF.

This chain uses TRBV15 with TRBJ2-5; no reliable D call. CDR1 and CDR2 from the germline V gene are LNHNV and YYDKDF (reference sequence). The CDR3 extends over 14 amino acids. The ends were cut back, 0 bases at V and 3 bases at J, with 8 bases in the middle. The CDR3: CATSRDRAKETQYF. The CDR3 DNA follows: TGTGCCACCAGCAGAGACCGAGCGAAAGAGACCCAGTACTTC.

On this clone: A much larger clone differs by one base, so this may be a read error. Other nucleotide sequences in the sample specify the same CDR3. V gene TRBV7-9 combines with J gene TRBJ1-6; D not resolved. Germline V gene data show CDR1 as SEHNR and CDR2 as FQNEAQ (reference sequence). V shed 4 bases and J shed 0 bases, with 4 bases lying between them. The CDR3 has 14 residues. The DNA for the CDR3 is TGTGCCAGCAGCTCTAGCTCCTATAATTCACCCCTCCACTTT. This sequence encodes CASSSSSYNSPLHF.

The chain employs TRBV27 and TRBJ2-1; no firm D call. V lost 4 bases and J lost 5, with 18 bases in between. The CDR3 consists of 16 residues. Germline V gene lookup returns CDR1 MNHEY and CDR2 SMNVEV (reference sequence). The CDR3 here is CASSCRQVSLHNEQFF. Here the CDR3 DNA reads TGTGCCAGCAGTTGCCGGCAGGTAAGTTTACACAATGAGCAGTTCTTC.

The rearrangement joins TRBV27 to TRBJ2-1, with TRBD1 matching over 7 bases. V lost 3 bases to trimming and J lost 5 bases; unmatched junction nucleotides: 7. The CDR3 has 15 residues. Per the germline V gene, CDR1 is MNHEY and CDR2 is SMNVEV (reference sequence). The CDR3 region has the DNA TGTGCCAGCAGTTTGATAGGGGGCGCGGACAATGAGCAGTTCTTC. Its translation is CASSLIGGADNEQFF.

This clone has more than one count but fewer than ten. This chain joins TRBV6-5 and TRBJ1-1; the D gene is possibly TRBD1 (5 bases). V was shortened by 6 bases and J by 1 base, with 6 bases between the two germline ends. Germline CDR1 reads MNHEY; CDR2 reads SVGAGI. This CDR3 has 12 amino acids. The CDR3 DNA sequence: TGTGCCAGCAGAGGACAGAACACTGAAGCTTTCTTT. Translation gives CASRGQNTEAFF.

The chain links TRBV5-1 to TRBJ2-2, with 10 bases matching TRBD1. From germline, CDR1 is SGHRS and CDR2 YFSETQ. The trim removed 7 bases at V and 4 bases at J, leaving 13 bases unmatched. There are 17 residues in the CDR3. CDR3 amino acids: CASFSGTGVVGTGELFF. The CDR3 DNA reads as TGCGCCAGCTTCTCCGGGACAGGGGTCGTCGGCACCGGGGAGCTGTTTTTT.

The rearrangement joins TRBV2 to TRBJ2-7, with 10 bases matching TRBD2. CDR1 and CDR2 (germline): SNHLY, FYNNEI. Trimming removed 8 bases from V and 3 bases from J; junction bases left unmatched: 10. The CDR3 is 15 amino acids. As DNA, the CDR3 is TGTGCCAGCGTGCTCGGGAGGACTAGCGGCTACGAGCAGTACTTC. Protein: CASVLGRTSGYEQYF.